Listed here are 17 T cell receptor delta chains from one sample, sequenced in a study of fetal and pediatric gammadelta thymocytes. TCRdb called clones anew from the reads with CATT. The data hold hundreds of delta-chain clones, with roughly 30% observed a single time. Elective pregnancy terminations at about 14 to 22 weeks estimated gestational age supplied the fetal thymuses. The source material was Vgamma9Vdelta2 gamma-delta T cells from the thymus. The subset denotes: sorted CD3+gammadeltaTCR+Vgamma9+Vdelta2+ thymocytes. These receptors were obtained from a human fetus.

As to this clone: A far larger clone is off by one base, so a read error is likely. The rearrangement joins TRDV2 to TRDJ3, with 8 bases aligning to TRDD3. Here the J gene was assigned by germline matching of the DNA, as TCRdb has none. Trimming removed 1 base from V and 0 bases from J; junction bases left unmatched: 7. Germline lookup yields CDR1 GEAIGNYY and CDR2 EKD. This CDR3 has 19 residues. This chain's CDR3 is CACDTILGVHSWDTRQMFF. The DNA for the CDR3 is TGTGCCTGTGACACTATACTGGGGGTTCACTCCTGGGACACCCGACAGATGTTTTTC.

A word on this clone: A far larger clone is one base from this, pointing to a likely read error. The V gene is TRDV2, the J gene TRDJ3; TRDD3 aligns across 12 bases. From germline, CDR1 is GEAIGNYY and CDR2 EKD. The CDR3 has 17 amino acids. CDR3 coding DNA: TGTGCCTGTGAAGTACTGGGGGATACCTGGGGCACCCGACAGATGTTTTTC. Its translation: CACEVLGDTWGTRQMFF.

Remarks on this clone: It differs at one base from a far larger clone, so likely a read error. The rearrangement joins TRDV2 to TRDJ3; 11 positions agree with TRDD3. TCRdb is silent on the J gene; assignment here came from matching the DNA to germline. The CDR3 sequence is 18 residues long. V lost 0 bases, J lost 2 bases, and 2 bases stayed unmatched. The germline V gene has CDR1 GEAIGNYY and CDR2 EKD. CDR3: CACDTILGDTWDTRQMFF. For the CDR3, the DNA is TGTGCCTGTGACACCATACTGGGGGATACCTGGGACACCCGACAGATGTTTTTC.

This clone is medium-sized (0.01 to 0.1%) within its sample. The V and J genes are TRDV2 and TRDJ1; 13 nucleotides align to TRDD3. V shed 3 bases, J shed 0 bases, and the junction held 3 bases outside the gene matches. The CDR3 contains 16 residues. The germline V gene has CDR1 GEAIGNYY and CDR2 EKD. CDR3 in DNA: TGTGCCTGTGACGTACTGGGGGATACGTACACCGATAAACTCATCTTT. This encodes CACDVLGDTYTDKLIF.

Comments on this clone: Being one base from a much bigger clone, this may be a read error. V usage is TRDV2 and J usage is TRDJ3, with 8 bases aligning to TRDD3. CDR3 length: 19 residues. CDR1 is GEAIGNYY and CDR2 is EKD in the germline V gene. This CDR3 reads CACDPVWGKISWDPRQMFF. The CDR3 bases are TGTGCCTGTGACCCCGTCTGGGGGAAGATCTCCTGGGACCCCCGACAGATGTTTTTC.

A remark on this clone: This likely traces to a read error, being one base from a far larger clone. The V gene is TRDV2, the J gene TRDJ1, with 8 bases aligning to TRDD3. No J gene was available from TCRdb, and it was assigned here by a germline match of the DNA. V gave up 0 bases and J gave up 0 bases; unmatched junction bases: 2. This CDR3 contains 15 residues. CDR1 and CDR2 from the germline V gene are GEAIGNYY and EKD. CDR3 in amino acids: CACDTVGGYTDKLIF. CDR3 sequence (DNA): TGTGCCTGTGACACCGTTGGGGGATACACCGATAAACTCATCTTT.

This clone was seen more than once but under ten times. The chain uses TRDV2 and TRDJ1; 10 bases are a match to TRDD3. In germline, CDR1 is GEAIGNYY, CDR2 EKD. The CDR3 is made up of 15 amino acids. The trim removed 2 bases at V and 2 bases at J, leaving 4 bases unmatched. As DNA, the CDR3 is TGTGCCTGTGACAAAGTACTGGGGGATACCGATAAACTCATCTTT. It is translated as CACDKVLGDTDKLIF.

This clone was picked up a small number of times. A read error is possible here, since a much larger clone lies one base away. V usage is TRAV29/DV5 and J usage is TRDJ3; 9 bases line up with TRDD3. CDR3 size: 16 residues. Looked up from germline, CDR1 is NSMFDY and CDR2 is ISSIKDK. CDR3 sequence: CAADLGDFWDTRQVFF. For the CDR3, the DNA is TGTGCAGCAGACCTGGGGGATTTTTGGGACACCCGACAGGTGTTTTTC.

For this clone: One base separates it from a far larger clone, so it is likely a read error. The V and J genes are TRDV1 and TRDJ3; 8 positions match TRDD3. The CDR3 consists of 18 residues. Germline values: CDR1 TSWWSYY, CDR2 QGS. The CDR3 sequence: CALWERGYSSWDTRQMFF. The CDR3 DNA reads as TGTGCTCTTTGGGAACGGGGATACTCCTCCTGGGACACCCGACAGATGTTTTTC.

By sample fraction, this clone is large. Other DNA variants within this sample encode the same CDR3. The chain uses TRDV2 and TRDJ2, with a possible D match to TRDD3 (6 bases). V lost 1 base, J lost 1 base, and 6 bases lay in between. Germline CDR1 GEAIGNYY, CDR2 EKD. This CDR3 has 14 amino acids. The CDR3 DNA follows: TGTGCCTGTGACACGGGGATTTTGACAGCACAACTCTTCTTT. Protein sequence: CACDTGILTAQLFF.

J gene TRDJ3 was identified, but the V gene was not called. The CDR3 spans 10 residues. CDR3 sequence: CSGDTRQMFF. In DNA, the CDR3 is TGCTCCGGGGACACCCGACAGATGTTTTTC.

Concerning this clone: Since a much larger clone is just one base distant, this may be a read error. The chain recombines TRDV2 with TRDJ3; maybe TRDD3 (6 bases). Germline V gene lookup returns CDR1 GEAIGNYY and CDR2 EKD. This CDR3 has 18 amino acids. V lost 0 bases to trimming and J lost 0 bases, with 11 bases between them. The CDR3 bases are TGTGCCTGTGACACCGGGATATGGAGCTCCTGGGACACCCGACAGATGTTTTTC. Protein: CACDTGIWSSWDTRQMFF.

This clone has only a few counts. A far larger clone is off by one base, so a read error is likely. The chain links TRDV2 to TRDJ1, with D possibly being TRDD3 (5 bases). Germline V lookup: CDR1 GEAIGNYY, CDR2 EKD. The CDR3 has 14 residues. The germline V and J ends were trimmed by 3 bases and 2 bases, with 12 bases remaining between them. The CDR3 here is CACDVLVDTDKLIF. In DNA, the CDR3 is TGTGCCTGTGACGTACTGGTGGATACCGATAAACTCATCTTT.

For this clone: A far larger clone is only one base removed, so a read error is likely. The V and J genes are TRDV2 and TRDJ2, with TRDD3 matching over 8 bases. TCRdb offers no J gene call, so here the DNA was matched to germline to obtain one. Unmatched junction bases numbered 4, after V lost 2 bases and J lost 0 bases. The CDR3 is made up of 16 amino acids. CDR1 and CDR2 (germline): GEAIGNYY, EKD. For the CDR3, the DNA is TGTGCCTGTGACATACCGGGGGATACTTTGACAGCACAACTCTTCTTT. Encoded protein: CACDIPGDTLTAQLFF.

This clone ranks as large. The sample carries other DNA sequences with the same CDR3. The rearrangement uses TRDV2 and TRDJ2, with 9 bases fitting TRDD2. CDR1 and CDR2 (germline): GEAIGNYY, EKD. Trimming removed 2 bases from V and 0 bases from J; junction bases left unmatched: 9. The CDR3 extends over 18 amino acids. The CDR3 sequence is CACDSLPTGDTLTAQLFF. The CDR3 DNA sequence: TGTGCCTGTGACAGCCTTCCTACTGGGGATACTTTGACAGCACAACTCTTCTTT.

This clone counts as medium-sized. The same CDR3 can be traced to other DNA sequences in this sample. The rearrangement links TRDV2 to TRDJ3; possible D gene TRDD3, 5 bases. The CDR3 has 16 residues. The germline CDR1 and CDR2 sequences are GEAIGNYY and EKD. Deletions cut 3 bases from V and 3 bases from J, with 11 bases between. The CDR3 DNA is TGTGCCTGTGACTCCCTGGGATTCTGGGACACCCGACAGATGTTTTTC. Translating it yields CACDSLGFWDTRQMFF.

A note on this clone: This likely stems from a read error, as it lies one base from a far larger clone. J is TRDJ3 and V is TRDV2, with TRDD3 matching over 7 bases. The J gene is not listed in TCRdb, so it was assigned here from a DNA match to germline. Trimming removed 0 bases from V and 0 bases from J; junction bases left unmatched: 10. The CDR3 is 20 residues long. The germline V gene has CDR1 GEAIGNYY and CDR2 EKD. Here the CDR3 reads CACDTVLGNTSSWDTRQMFF. The CDR3 nucleotides are TGTGCCTGTGACACCGTACTGGGGAATACGAGCTCCTGGGACACCCGACAGATGTTTTTC.